The 3 T cell receptor gamma chains given below trace back to one sample, sequenced in a study of gamma-delta T cells after stem cell transplantation. TCRdb applied CATT to the RT-PCR reads for clone calling. The table includes about 5,000 gamma-chain clones, about 20% detected once. Sequencing was done on a sample of gamma-delta T cells. All receptors derive from a human donor. It is not recorded whose cells these are; they may come from a transplant donor.

V is TRGV3 and J is TRGJ1 or TRGJ2. The V gene end was trimmed by 3 bases and the J gene end by 4 bases; junction bases not matched to a gene: 6. The V gene's germline CDR1 is VTNTFY and CDR2 YDVSTARD (reference sequence). The CDR3 contains 13 residues. The DNA for the CDR3 is TGTGCCACCTGGGACCGCCAGTATTATAAGAAACTCTTT. Translated, it gives CATWDRQYYKKLF.

As for this clone: This likely traces to a read error, being one base from a far larger clone. This rearrangement joins TRGV9 to TRGJP. The germline V gene encodes CDR1 GITISATS and CDR2 ISYDGTV (reference sequence). The V and J ends lost 3 bases and 3 bases, in that order; junction bases with no gene match: 2. This CDR3 contains 16 residues. CDR3 bases: TGTGCCTTGTGGGAGATGCAAGAGTTGGGCAAAAAAATCAAGGTATTT. This gives the protein CALWEMQELGKKIKVF.

This clone was counted between two and nine times. This chain links TRGV2 with TRGJ1 or TRGJ2. The ends lost 1 base at V and 0 bases at J; junction bases unmatched: 3. Per germline, CDR1 EGSNGY and CDR2 YDSYNSKV. CDR3 size: 14 residues. The CDR3 reads CATWDGWNYYKKLF. CDR3 DNA: TGTGCCACCTGGGACGGTTGGAATTATTATAAGAAACTCTTT.